The entry that follows covers one T cell receptor (beta chain) sequence. The data were obtained in a study of blood T cell repertoires in COVID-19. The table came from immunoSEQ multiplex PCR; TCRdb's copy has only in-frame clones and leaves some out. The sample comprises approximately 240,000 clones, about 86% of which are singletons, and roughly 3% rests with the top ten. This receptor was obtained from a woman in her twenties or thirties who had recovered from COVID-19. The sequenced sample was peripheral blood.

The CDR3 here is CASSFGQGIREQYF. CDR3 nucleotide sequence: TGTGCCAGCAGCTTTGGACAGGGAATACGCGAGCAGTACTTC. V usage is TRBV13 and J usage is TRBJ2-7; TRBD1 aligns across 8 bases. V lost 3 bases, J lost 6 bases, and 7 bases stayed unmatched. Per germline, CDR1 PRHDT and CDR2 FYEKMQ (reference sequence). The CDR3 loop spans 14 amino acids.